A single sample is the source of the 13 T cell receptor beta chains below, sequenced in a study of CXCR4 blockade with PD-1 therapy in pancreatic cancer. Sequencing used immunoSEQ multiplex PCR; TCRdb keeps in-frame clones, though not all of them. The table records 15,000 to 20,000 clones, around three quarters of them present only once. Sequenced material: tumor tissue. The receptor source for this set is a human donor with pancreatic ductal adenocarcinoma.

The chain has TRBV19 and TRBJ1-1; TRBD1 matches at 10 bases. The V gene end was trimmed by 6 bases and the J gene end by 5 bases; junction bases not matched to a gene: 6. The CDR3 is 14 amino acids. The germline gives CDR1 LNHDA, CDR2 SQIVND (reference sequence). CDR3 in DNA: TGTGCCAGTAGACCGGGACAGGGGCGAACTGAAGCTTTCTTT. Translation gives CASRPGQGRTEAFF. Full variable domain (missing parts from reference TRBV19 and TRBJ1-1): DGGITQSPKYLFRKEGQNVTLSCEQNLNHDAMYWYRQDPGQGLRLIYYSQIVNDFQKGDIAEGYSVSREKKESFPLTVTSAQKNPTAFYLCASRPGQGRTEAFFGQGTRLTVV.

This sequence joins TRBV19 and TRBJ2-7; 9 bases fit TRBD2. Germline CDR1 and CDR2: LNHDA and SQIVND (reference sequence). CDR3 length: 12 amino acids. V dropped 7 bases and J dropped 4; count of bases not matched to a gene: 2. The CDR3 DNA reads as TGTGCCAGTAACGCGGGAGGGTACGAGCAGTACTTC. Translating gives CASNAGGYEQYF.

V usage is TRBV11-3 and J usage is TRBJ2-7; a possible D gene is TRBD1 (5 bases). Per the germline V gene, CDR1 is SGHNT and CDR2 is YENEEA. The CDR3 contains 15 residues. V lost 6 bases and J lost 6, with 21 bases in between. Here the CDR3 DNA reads TGTGCCAGCAGTCACGACAGACTTCGGCCCGTCGAGCAGTACTTC. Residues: CASSHDRLRPVEQYF.

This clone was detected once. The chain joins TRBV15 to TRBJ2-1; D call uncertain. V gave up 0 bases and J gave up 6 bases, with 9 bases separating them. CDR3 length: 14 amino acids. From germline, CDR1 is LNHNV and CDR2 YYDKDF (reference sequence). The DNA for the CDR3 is TGTGCCACCAGCAGAGATGCCCAAAGCAATGAGCAGTTCTTC. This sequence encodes CATSRDAQSNEQFF.

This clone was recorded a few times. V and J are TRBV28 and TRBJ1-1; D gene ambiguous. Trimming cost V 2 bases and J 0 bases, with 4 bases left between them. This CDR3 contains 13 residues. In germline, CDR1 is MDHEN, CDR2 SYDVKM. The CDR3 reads CASSLRVNTEAFF. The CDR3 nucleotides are TGTGCCAGCAGTTTAAGGGTGAACACTGAAGCTTTCTTT.

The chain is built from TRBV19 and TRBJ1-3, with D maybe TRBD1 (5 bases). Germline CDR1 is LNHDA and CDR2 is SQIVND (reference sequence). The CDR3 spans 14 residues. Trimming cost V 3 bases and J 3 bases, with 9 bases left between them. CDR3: CASSIGDFGNTIYF. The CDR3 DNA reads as TGTGCCAGTAGTATTGGGGACTTTGGAAACACCATATATTTT.

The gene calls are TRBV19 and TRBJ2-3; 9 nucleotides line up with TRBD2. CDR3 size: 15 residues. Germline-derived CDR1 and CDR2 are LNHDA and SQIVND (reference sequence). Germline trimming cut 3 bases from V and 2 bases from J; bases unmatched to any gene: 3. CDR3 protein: CASSMLAGNTDTQYF. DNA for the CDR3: TGTGCCAGTAGTATGCTAGCGGGGAACACAGATACGCAGTATTTT.

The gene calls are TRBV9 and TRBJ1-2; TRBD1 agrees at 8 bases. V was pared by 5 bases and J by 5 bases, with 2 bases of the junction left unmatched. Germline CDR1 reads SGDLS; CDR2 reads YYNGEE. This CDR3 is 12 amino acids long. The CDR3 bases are TGTGCCAGCAGGACAGGGGAGTATGGCTACACCTTC. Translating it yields CASRTGEYGYTF. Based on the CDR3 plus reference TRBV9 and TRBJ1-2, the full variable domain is DSGVTQTPKHLITATGQRVTLRCSPRSGDLSVYWYQQSLDQGLQFLIQYYNGEERAKGNILERFSAQQFPDLHSELNLSSLELGDSALYFCASRTGEYGYTFGSGTRLTVV.

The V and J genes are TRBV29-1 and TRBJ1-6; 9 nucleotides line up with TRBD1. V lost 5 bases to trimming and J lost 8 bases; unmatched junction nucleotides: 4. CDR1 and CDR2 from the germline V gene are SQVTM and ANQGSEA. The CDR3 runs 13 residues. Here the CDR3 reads CSVRDREDSPLHF. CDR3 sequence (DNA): TGCAGCGTTCGGGACAGGGAAGATTCACCCCTCCACTTT.

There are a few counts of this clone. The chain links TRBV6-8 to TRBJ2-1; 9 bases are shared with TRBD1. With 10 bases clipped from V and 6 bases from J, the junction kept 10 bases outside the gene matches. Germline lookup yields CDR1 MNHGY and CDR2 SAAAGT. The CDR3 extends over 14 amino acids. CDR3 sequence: CAIRTGQGANEQFF. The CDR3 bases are TGTGCCATCAGGACGGGACAGGGTGCCAATGAGCAGTTCTTC.

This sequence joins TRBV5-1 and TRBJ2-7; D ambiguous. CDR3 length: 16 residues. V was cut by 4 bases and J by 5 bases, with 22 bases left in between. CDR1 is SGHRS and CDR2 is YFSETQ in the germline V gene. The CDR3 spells CASSPGSAGVGDEQYF. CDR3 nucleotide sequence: TGCGCCAGCAGCCCCGGATCGGCAGGCGTAGGCGACGAGCAGTACTTC.

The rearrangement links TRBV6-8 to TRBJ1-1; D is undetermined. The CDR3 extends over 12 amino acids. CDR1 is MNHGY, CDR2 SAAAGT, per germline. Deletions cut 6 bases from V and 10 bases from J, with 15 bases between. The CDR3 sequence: CASSQGSLGAFF. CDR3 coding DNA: TGTGCCAGCAGCCAAGGCTCTCTGGGAGCTTTCTTT.

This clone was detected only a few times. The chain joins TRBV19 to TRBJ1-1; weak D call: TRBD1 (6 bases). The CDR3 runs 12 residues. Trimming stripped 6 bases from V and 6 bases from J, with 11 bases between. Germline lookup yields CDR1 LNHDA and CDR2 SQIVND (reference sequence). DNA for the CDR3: TGTGCCAGTAGAGGGGGGATCGCTGAAGCTTTCTTT. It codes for CASRGGIAEAFF.